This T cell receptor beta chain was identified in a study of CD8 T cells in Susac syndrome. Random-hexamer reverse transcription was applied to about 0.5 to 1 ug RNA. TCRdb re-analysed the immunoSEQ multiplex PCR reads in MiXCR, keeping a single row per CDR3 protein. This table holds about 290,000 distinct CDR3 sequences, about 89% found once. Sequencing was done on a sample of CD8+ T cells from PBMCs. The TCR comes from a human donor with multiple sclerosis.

CDR3 sequence (DNA): TGTGCCAGCAGCTTAAGCCCGGGGGCCAACACCGGGGAGCTGTTTTTT. Translation: CASSLSPGANTGELFF. The rearrangement uses TRBV7-3 and TRBJ2-2, with D possibly being TRBD1 or TRBD2 (6 bases each). Trimming left V 1 base short and J 2 bases short, with 11 bases between. CDR1 SGHTA and CDR2 FQGTGA come from the germline V gene. The CDR3 is made up of 16 amino acids.